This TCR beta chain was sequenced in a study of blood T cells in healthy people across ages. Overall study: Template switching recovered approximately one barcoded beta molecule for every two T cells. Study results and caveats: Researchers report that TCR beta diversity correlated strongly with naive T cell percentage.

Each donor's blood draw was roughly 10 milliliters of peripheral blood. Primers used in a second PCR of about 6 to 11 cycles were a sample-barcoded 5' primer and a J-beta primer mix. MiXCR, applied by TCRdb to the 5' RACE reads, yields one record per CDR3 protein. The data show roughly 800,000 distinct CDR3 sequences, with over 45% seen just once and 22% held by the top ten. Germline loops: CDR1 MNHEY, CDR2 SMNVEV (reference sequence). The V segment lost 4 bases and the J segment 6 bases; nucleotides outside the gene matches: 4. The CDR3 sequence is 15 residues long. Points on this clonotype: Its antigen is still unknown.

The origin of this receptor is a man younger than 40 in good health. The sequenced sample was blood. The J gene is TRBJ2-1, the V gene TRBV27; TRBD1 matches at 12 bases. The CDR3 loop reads CASSSPGQGANEQFF. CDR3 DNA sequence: TGTGCCAGCAGTTCCCCGGGACAGGGGGCCAATGAGCAGTTCTTC.